What follows describes a single T cell receptor beta chain. The data were obtained in a study of Tregs in tolerant kidney transplant recipients. Some clones are missing from TCRdb's copy, which holds only in-frame ones; the method was immunoSEQ multiplex PCR. The table records 65,000 to 85,000 clones, roughly 91% of them present only once. Related graft donors supplied nonmyeloablative bone marrow transplants, and mixed chimerism was transient. The CDR3 covers 13 residues. CDR1 and CDR2 (germline): SGHRS, YFSETQ. Deletions cut 0 bases from V and 3 bases from J, with 6 bases between. The sample consisted of CD4+ T cells from blood (PBMCs), taken 24 months after the transplant. The TCR originated in a human patient who received a combined kidney and bone marrow transplant. These T cells may partly come from the graft donor. V and J are TRBV5-1 and TRBJ2-5, with D unresolved. The CDR3 region is CASSLAPKETQYF. CDR3 sequence (DNA): TGCGCCAGCAGCTTGGCCCCTAAAGAGACCCAGTACTTC.